This is a list of T cell receptor beta chains from one sample in a study of blood T cells in healthy people across ages. TCRdb re-called the 5' RACE reads through MiXCR, storing one row per CDR3 protein. Found here are nearly 800,000 distinct CDR3 sequences, roughly 25% of them singletons; the top ten hold more than 3%. In addition, the sample was reused for a study of T cells of mothers and their children.

Sequenced sample: blood. Receptors originate from a boy younger than 18 in good health. The CDR3 runs from the conserved cysteine through the conserved F or W. A D gene is named only where the DNA matches it firmly. The size entry is marked missing in some rows and otherwise reads once, few, many or a size class.

NA | TRBJ2-1 | TRBV14 | TRBD2 | TGTGCCAGCAGCCAAGCGCTGAGACCGGGACTACGATACAATGAGCAGTTCTTC | CASSQALRPGLRYNEQFF
NA | TRBJ2-3 | TRBV15 | TRBD2 | TGTGCCACCAGCAGCGGAACTAGCGGCAACACAGATACGCAGTATTTT | CATSSGTSGNTDTQYF
NA | TRBJ1-5 | TRBV20-1 | NA | TGCAGTGCTAGGTTACGACCCATCGGCGGTGGGTATAGCAATCAGCCCCAGCATTTT | CSARLRPIGGGYSNQPQHF
NA | TRBJ2-1 | TRBV20-1 | TRBD2 | TGCAGTGCGAGAGCGGGGAGAACGTACAATGAGCAGTTCTTC | CSARAGRTYNEQFF
NA | TRBJ2-2 | TRBV4-3 | NA | TGCGCCAGCAGCCAAGACCCGGGTGGGGCTACATACACCGGGGAGCTGTTTTTT | CASSQDPGGATYTGELFF
NA | TRBJ2-7 | TRBV4-1 | TRBD2 | TGCGCCAGCAGCCCCCCTCGGGGGGTACAGAACGAGCAGTACTTC | CASSPPRGVQNEQYF
NA | TRBJ1-2 | TRBV2 | TRBD1 | TGTGCCAGCAGCCTGATCAGGACAGGGGTTATTAACTATGGCTACACCTTC | CASSLIRTGVINYGYTF
NA | TRBJ2-5 | TRBV12-3/TRBV12-4 | TRBD1 | TGTGCCAGCAGTCACACCCCTGGACAGGGTGGAGAGACCCAGTACTTC | CASSHTPGQGGETQYF
few | TRBJ2-7 | TRBV29-1 | TRBD2 | TGCAGCGTTAGGGAGGGCGTCCCCTACGAGCAGTACTTC | CSVREGVPYEQYF
NA | TRBJ2-1 | TRBV6-6 | NA | TGTGCCAGCAGTTACGGGAATGTCGATGAGCAGTTCTTC | CASSYGNVDEQFF
NA | TRBJ1-2 | TRBV7-2 | NA | TGTGCCAGCAGCTTAGTCCAGGTTCTATATGGCTACACCTTC | CASSLVQVLYGYTF
NA | TRBJ2-7 | TRBV7-2 | TRBD2 | TGTGCCAGCAGCCCAGCGGGGGCAGGGGCCTACGAGCAGTACTTC | CASSPAGAGAYEQYF
NA | TRBJ2-3 | TRBV29-1 | NA | TGCAGCGTTGAAGATGGGGCGAGAATAGATACGCAGTATTTT | CSVEDGARIDTQYF